This T cell receptor (beta chain) was sequenced in a study of cytomegalovirus exposure and HLA in healthy donors. Overall study findings and caveats: Some V segments (TRBV6-2 and TRBV6-3 among them) were excluded as indistinguishable. Later on, an analysis tied some 17,000 TCR beta sequences to HLA alleles at 0.05 false discovery rate.

The table lists this clone with a few counts. Its antigen is unidentified. The CDR3 extends over 14 amino acids. J was trimmed by 6 bases and V by 4 bases; bases with no gene match: 5. The germline V gene has CDR1 MDHEN and CDR2 SYDVKM. 13 Jbeta primers and 60 Vbeta primers were used for the PCR. Method: immunoSEQ multiplex PCR; TCRdb's copy keeps in-frame clones and lacks some. The sample shows approximately 100,000 clones, about two thirds of them seen only once. The sequence was obtained from a female donor in good health and CMV-seronegative. The rearrangement links TRBV28 to TRBJ2-1; 8 bases fit TRBD1. The source material was PBMCs. In nucleotides, the CDR3 is TGTGCCAGCAGTTCCTTGACAGGGGCCAATGAGCAGTTCTTC. Protein sequence: CASSSLTGANEQFF.